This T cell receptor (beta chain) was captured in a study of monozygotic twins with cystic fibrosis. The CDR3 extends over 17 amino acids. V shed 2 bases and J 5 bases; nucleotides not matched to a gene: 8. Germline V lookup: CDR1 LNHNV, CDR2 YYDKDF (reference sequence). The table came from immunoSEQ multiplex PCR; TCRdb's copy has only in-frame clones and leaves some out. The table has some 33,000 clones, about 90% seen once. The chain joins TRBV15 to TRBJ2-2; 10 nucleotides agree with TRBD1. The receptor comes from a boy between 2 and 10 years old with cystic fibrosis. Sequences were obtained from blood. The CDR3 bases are TGTGCCACCAGCAGACAGACAGGGGGCTGGCGTACCGGGGAGCTGTTTTTT. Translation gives CATSRQTGGWRTGELFF.